The clone carrying this T cell receptor (beta chain) appeared a single time. The ends were cut back, 5 bases at V and 0 bases at J, with 13 bases in the middle. This CDR3 has 16 residues. Germline V gives CDR1 SGHVS, CDR2 FNYEAQ. Produced via immunoSEQ multiplex PCR; TCRdb's table is partial and in-frame only. Among roughly 35,000 clones listed, 90% were seen once. The sample originates from a study of T cell changes during pregnancy in multiple sclerosis. The source material was CD8+ T cells from peripheral blood mononuclear cells, sampled in the first trimester of pregnancy. The rearrangement uses TRBV7-6 and TRBJ2-2, with D perhaps TRBD1 (5 bases). This receptor was taken from a female donor with multiple sclerosis, enrolled in a pregnancy study. In DNA form, the CDR3 reads TGTGCCAGCAGCGCGACAGTAACTTCGAACACCGGGGAGCTGTTTTTT. It is translated as CASSATVTSNTGELFF.